This entry concerns a single TCR beta chain. The CDR3 sequence is 15 residues long. The germline V gene has CDR1 MDHEN and CDR2 SYDVKM. J gave up 5 bases and V 6 bases, and 12 bases lay outside the gene matches. This specimen belongs to a study of patients and donors after allogeneic stem cell transplantation. TCRdb analysed the RT-PCR reads with MiXCR anew, one entry per CDR3 protein. The top ten hold 33% of the sample, which has approximately 200,000 distinct CDR3 sequences, around two fifths seen once. This clonotype originated in a human donor who was either an allogeneic HSCT recipient or a stem cell or donor lymphocyte infusion donor (not recorded which). It is not recorded whose cells these are; they may come from a transplant donor. The specimen was blood, either unsorted or a sorted T cell fraction (not recorded which). The rearrangement joins TRBV28 to TRBJ1-1; TRBD1 agrees at 7 bases. CDR3 bases: TGTGCCAGCAGCCACGACAAACAGGGGTGGACTGAAGCTTTCTTT. Its protein is CASSHDKQGWTEAFF.